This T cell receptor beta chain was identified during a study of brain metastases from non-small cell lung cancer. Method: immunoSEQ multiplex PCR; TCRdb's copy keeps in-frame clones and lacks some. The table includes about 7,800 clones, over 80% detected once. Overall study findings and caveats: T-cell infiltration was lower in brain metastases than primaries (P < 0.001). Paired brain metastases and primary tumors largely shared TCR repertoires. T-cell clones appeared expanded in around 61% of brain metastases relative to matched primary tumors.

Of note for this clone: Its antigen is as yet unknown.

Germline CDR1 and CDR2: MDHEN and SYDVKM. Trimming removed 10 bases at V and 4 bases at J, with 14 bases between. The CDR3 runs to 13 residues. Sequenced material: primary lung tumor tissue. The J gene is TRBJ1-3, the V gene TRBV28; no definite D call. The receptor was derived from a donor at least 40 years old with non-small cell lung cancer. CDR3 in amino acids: CAILSPAGNTIYF. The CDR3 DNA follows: TGTGCCATCCTATCCCCGGCGGGAAACACCATATATTTT.